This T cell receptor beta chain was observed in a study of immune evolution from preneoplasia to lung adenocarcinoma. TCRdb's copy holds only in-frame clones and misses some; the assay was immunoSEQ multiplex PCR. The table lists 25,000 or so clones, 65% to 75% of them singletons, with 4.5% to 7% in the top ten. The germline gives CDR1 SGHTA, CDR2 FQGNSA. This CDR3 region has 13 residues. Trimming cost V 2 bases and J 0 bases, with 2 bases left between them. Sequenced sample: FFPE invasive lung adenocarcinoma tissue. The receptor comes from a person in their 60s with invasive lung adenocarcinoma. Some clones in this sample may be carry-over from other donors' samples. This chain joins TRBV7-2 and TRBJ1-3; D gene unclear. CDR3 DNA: TGTGCCAGCAGCTTACACTCTGGAAACACCATATATTTT. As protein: CASSLHSGNTIYF.